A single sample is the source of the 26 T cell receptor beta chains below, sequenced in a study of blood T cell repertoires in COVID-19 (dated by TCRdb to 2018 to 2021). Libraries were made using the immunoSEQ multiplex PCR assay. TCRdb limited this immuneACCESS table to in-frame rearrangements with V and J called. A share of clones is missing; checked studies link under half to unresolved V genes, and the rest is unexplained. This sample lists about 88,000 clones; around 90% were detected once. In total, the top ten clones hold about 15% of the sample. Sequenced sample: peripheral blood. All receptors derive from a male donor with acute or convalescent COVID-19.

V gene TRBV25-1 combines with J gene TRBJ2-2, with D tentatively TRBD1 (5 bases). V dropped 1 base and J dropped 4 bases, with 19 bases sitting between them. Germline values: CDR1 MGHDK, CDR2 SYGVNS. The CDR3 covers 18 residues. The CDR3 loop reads CASSEFPARSQGTGELFF. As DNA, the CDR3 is TGTGCCAGCAGTGAATTTCCCGCAAGGTCCCAGGGCACCGGGGAGCTGTTTTTT. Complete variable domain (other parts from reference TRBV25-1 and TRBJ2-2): EADIYQTPRYLVIGTGKKITLECSQTMGHDKMYWYQQDPGMELHLIHYSYGVNSTEKGDLSSESTVSRIRTEHFPLTLESARPSHTSQYLCASSEFPARSQGTGELFFGEGSRLTVL.

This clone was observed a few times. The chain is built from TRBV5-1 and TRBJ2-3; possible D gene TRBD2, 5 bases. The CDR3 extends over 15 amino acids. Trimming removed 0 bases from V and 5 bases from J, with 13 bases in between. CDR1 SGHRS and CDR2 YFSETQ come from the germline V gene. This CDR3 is CASSLDDAEGDTQYF. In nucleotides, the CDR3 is TGCGCCAGCAGCTTGGACGACGCAGAGGGAGATACGCAGTATTTT.

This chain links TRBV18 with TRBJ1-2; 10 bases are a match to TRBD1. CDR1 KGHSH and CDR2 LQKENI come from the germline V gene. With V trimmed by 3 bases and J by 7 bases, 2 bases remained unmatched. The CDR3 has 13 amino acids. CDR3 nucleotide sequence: TGTGCCAGCTCACCGGGACAGGGGATTGGCTACACCTTC. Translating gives CASSPGQGIGYTF.

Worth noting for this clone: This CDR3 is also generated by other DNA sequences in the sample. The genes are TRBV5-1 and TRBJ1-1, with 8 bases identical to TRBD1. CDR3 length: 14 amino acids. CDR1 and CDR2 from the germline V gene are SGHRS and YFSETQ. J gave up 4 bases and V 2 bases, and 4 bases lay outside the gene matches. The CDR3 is CASSFQGAGTEAFF. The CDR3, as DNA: TGCGCCAGCAGCTTTCAGGGGGCGGGCACTGAAGCTTTCTTT.

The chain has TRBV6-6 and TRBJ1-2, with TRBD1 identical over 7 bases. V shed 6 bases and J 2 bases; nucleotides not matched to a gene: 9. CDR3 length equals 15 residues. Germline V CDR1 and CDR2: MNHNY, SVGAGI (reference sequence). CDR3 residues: CASSSDRARNYGYTF. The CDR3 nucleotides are TGTGCCAGCAGCTCAGACAGGGCCCGAAACTATGGCTACACCTTC.

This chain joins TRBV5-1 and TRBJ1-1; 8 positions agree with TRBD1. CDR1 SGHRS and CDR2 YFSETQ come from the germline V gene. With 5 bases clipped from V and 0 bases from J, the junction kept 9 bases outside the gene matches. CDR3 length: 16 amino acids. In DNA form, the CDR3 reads TGCGCCAGCAGTAGATGGTCAGGGGGCGTGAACACTGAAGCTTTCTTT. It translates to CASSRWSGGVNTEAFF.

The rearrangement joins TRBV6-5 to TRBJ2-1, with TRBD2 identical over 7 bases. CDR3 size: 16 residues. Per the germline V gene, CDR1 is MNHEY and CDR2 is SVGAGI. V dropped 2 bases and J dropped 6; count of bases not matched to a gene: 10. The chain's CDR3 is CASSYPTGGGGNEQFF. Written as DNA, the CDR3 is TGTGCCAGCAGTTACCCAACTGGGGGGGGAGGCAATGAGCAGTTCTTC.

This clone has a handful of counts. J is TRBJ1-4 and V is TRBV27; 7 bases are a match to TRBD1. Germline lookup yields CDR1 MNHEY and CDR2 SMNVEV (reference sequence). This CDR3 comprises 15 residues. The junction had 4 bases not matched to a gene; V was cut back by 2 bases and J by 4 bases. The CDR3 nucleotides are TGTGCCAGCAGTTTAAACCAGGGGGGTAATGAAAAACTGTTTTTT. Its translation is CASSLNQGGNEKLFF.

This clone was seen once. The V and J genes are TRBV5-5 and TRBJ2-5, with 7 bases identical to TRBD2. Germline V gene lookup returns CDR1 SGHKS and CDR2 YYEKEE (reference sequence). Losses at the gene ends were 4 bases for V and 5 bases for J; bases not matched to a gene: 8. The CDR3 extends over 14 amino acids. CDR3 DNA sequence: TGTGCCAGCAGCCCGCGGGGGATGGTGGAGACCCAGTACTTC. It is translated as CASSPRGMVETQYF. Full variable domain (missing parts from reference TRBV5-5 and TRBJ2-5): DAGVTQSPTHLIKTRGQQVTLRCSPISGHKSVSWYQQVLGQGPQFIFQYYEKEERGRGNFPDRFSARQFPNYSSELNVNALLLGDSALYLCASSPRGMVETQYFGPGTRLLVL.

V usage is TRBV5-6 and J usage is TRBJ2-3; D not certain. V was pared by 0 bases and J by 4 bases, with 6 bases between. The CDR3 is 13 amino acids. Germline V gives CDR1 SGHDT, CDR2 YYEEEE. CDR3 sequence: CASSLVAADTQYF. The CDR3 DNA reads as TGTGCCAGCAGCTTGGTGGCCGCAGATACGCAGTATTTT.

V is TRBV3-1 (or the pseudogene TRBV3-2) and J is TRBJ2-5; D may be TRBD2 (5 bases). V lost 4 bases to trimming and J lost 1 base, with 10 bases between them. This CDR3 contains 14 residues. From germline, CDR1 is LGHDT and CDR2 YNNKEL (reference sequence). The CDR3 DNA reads TGTGCCAGCAGCCCGAGGACTCCCCAAGAGACCCAGTACTTC. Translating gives CASSPRTPQETQYF.

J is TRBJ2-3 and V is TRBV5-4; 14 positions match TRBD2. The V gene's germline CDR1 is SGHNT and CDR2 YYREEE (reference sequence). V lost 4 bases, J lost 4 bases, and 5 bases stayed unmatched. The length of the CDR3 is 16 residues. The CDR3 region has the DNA TGTGCCAGCAGCATGACTAGCGGGGGGGCAGCAGATACGCAGTATTTT. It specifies CASSMTSGGAADTQYF.

CDR3 in DNA: TGTGCCAGCAGCTCTCCCCGACAGGGGACCTATGGCTACACCTTC. Its translation is CASSSPRQGTYGYTF. The chain joins TRBV13 to TRBJ1-2; 8 nucleotides agree with TRBD1. V lost 4 bases and J lost 4; bases outside the gene matches: 8. Per the germline V gene, CDR1 is PRHDT and CDR2 is FYEKMQ (reference sequence). This CDR3 has 15 amino acids.

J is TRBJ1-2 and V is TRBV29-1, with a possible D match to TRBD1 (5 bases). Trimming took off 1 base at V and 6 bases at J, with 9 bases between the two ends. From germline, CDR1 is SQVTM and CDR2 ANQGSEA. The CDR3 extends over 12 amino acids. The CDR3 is CSVEGQGHGYTF. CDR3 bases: TGCAGCGTTGAAGGGCAGGGCCATGGCTACACCTTC.

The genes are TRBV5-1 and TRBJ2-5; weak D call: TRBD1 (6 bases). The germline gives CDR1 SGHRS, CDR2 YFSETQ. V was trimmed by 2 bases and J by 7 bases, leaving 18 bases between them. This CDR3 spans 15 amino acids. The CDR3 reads CASSLRQAPRGTQYF. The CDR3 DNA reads TGCGCCAGCAGCTTACGACAGGCTCCCCGGGGGACCCAGTACTTC.

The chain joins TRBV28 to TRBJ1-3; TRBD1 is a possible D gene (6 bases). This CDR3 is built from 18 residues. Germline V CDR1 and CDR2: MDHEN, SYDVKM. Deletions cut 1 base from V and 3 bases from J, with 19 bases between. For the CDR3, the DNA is TGTGCCAGCAGTTTATCTAACGAGGGGGGGGCTTATGGAAACACCATATATTTT. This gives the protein CASSLSNEGGAYGNTIYF.

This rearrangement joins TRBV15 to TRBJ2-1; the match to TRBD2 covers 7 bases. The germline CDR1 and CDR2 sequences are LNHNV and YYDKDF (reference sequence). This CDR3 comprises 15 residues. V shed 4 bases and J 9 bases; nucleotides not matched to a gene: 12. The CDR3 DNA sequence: TGTGCCACCAGCACTGGGGAGGGTCAAGCACCTGAGCAGTTCTTC. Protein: CATSTGEGQAPEQFF.

This CDR3 is CASRTGWDTGELFF. The CDR3 DNA is TGTGCCAGCAGAACAGGGTGGGACACCGGGGAGCTGTTTTTT. This chain connects TRBV7-9 to TRBJ2-2, with a possible D match to TRBD1 (6 bases). V was trimmed by 6 bases and J by 3 bases, leaving 11 bases between them. The CDR3 is made up of 14 amino acids. CDR1 SEHNR and CDR2 FQNEAQ come from the germline V gene (reference sequence). The variable domain in full, completed from reference TRBV7-9 and TRBJ2-2, reads DTGVSQNPRHKITKRGQNVTFRCDPISEHNRLYWYRQTLGQGPEFLTYFQNEAQLEKSRLLSDRFSAERPKGSFSTLEIQRTEQGDSAMYLCASRTGWDTGELFFGEGSRLTVL.

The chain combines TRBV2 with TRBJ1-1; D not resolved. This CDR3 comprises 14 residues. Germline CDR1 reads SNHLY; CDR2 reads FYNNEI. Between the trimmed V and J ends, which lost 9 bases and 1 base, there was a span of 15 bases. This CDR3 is CASREPLQNTEAFF. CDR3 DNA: TGTGCCAGTAGGGAGCCCCTTCAGAACACTGAAGCTTTCTTT.

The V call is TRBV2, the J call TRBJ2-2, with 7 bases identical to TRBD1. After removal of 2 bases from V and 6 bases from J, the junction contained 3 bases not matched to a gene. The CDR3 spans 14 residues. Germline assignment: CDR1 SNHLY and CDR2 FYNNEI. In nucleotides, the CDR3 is TGTGCCAGCAGTGAAAGGGGGCAGTCCGGGGAGCTGTTTTTT. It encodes CASSERGQSGELFF. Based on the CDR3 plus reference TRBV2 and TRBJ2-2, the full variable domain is EPEVTQTPSHQVTQMGQEVILRCVPISNHLYFYWYRQILGQKVEFLVSFYNNEISEKSEIFDDQFSVERPDGSNFTLKIRSTKLEDSAMYFCASSERGQSGELFFGEGSRLTVL.

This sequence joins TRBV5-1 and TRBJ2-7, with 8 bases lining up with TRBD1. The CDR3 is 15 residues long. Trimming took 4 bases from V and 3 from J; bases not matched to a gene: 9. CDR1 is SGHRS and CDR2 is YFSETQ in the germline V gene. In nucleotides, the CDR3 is TGCGCCAGCAGCGTAGTACCCGGGACAGGCTACGAGCAGTACTTC. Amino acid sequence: CASSVVPGTGYEQYF. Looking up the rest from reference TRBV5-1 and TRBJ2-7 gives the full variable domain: KAGVTQTPRYLIKTRGQQVTLSCSPISGHRSVSWYQQTPGQGLQFLFEYFSETQRNKGNFPGRFSGRQFSNSRSEMNVSTLELGDSALYLCASSVVPGTGYEQYFGPGTRLTVT.

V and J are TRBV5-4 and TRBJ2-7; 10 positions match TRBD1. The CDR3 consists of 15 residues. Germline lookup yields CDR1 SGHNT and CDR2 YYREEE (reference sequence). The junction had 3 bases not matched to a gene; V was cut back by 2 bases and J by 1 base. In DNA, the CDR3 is TGTGCCAGCAGCTTCCGGGACAGGGGTTCCTACGAGCAGTACTTC. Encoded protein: CASSFRDRGSYEQYF. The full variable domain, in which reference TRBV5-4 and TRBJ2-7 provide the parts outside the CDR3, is ETGVTQSPTHLIKTRGQQVTLRCSSQSGHNTVSWYQQALGQGPQFIFQYYREEENGRGNFPPRFSGLQFPNYSSELNVNALELDDSALYLCASSFRDRGSYEQYFGPGTRLTVT.

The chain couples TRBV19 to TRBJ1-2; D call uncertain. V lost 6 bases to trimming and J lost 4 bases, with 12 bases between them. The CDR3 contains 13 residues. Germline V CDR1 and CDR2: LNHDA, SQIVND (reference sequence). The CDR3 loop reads CASSDRGIYGYTF. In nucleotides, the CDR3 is TGTGCCAGTAGCGACCGAGGGATCTATGGCTACACCTTC.

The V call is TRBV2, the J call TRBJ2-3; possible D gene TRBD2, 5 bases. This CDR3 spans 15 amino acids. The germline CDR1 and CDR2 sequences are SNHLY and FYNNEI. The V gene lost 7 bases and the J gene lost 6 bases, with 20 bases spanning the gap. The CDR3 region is CASKVERRNSDTQYF. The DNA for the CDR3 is TGTGCCAGCAAGGTGGAGCGGAGAAACAGCGATACGCAGTATTTT.

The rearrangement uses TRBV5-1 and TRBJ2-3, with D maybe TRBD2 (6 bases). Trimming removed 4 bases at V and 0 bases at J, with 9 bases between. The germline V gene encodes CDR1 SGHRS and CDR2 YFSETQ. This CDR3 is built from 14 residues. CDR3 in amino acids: CASSPGGSTDTQYF. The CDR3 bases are TGCGCCAGCAGCCCTGGGGGGAGCACAGATACGCAGTATTTT.

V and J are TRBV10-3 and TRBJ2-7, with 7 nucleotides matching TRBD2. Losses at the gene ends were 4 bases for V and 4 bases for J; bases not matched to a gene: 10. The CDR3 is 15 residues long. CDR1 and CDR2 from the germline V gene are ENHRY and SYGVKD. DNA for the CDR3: TGTGCCATCAGTGGGGCCAGCGGGAAGGGGTACGAGCAGTACTTC. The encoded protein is CAISGASGKGYEQYF.